This note documents a single TCR beta chain sequence. Its specificity is not known. Ahead of sequencing, the ViraFEST assay grew antigen-specific CD4+ T cells using viral peptide pools. When around ten days of culture had elapsed, CD4+ T cells were isolated. Nucleocapsid antibodies stayed negative before and after vaccination, showing no earlier SARS-CoV-2 infection. These data originate in a study of vaccination effects on CD4 cells after COVID-19. Profiled with immunoSEQ multiplex PCR; TCRdb holds only in-frame clones, not every one. The sample has approximately 76,000 clones, about 79% seen once; the top ten hold about 11%. CDR1 MNHEY and CDR2 SVGEGT come from the germline V gene. This CDR3 has 11 residues. V was shortened by 2 bases and J by 7 bases, with 4 bases between the two germline ends.

V and J are TRBV6-2 or TRBV6-3 and TRBJ2-3; D is uncertain. The clonotype comes from a human donor who received a COVID-19 vaccine. Sequenced here: CD4+ T cells from PBMCs cultured with SARS-CoV-2 spike peptides, sampled before COVID-19 vaccination. Here the CDR3 reads CASSYGHTQYF. CDR3 DNA: TGTGCCAGCAGTTACGGCCATACGCAGTATTTT.